What follows is one TCR beta chain and its context. The sample comes from a study of cytomegalovirus exposure and HLA in healthy donors. The primer mix had 60 Vbeta and 13 Jbeta primers. The table came from immunoSEQ multiplex PCR; TCRdb's copy has only in-frame clones and leaves some out. This table lists 45,000 to 60,000 clones. The CDR3 sequence is 16 residues long. Germline CDR1 and CDR2: KGHSH and LQKENI. Germline trimming cut 1 base from V and 6 bases from J; bases unmatched to any gene: 7. The sequence was collected from a woman in her forties in good health and CMV-seronegative. Sequencing used PBMCs. The V and J genes are TRBV18 and TRBJ1-1, with 11 positions matching TRBD1. For the CDR3, the DNA is TGTGCCAGCTCACCACACCCCCCGGGACAGGGGGCTGAAGCTTTCTTT. The encoded protein is CASSPHPPGQGAEAFF.